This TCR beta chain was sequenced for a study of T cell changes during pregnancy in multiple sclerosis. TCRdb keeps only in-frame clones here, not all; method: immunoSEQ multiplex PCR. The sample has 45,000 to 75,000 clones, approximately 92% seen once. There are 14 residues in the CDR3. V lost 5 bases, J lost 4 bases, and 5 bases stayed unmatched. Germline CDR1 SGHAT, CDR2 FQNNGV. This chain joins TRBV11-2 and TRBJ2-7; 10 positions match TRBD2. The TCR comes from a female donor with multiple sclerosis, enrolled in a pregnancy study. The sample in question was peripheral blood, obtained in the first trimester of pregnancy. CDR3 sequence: CASSDLAGVYEQYF. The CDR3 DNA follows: TGTGCCAGCAGCGACCTAGCGGGGGTATACGAGCAGTACTTC.